This T cell receptor (beta chain) is from a study of blood T cell repertoires in COVID-19. On the study more broadly: COVID-19 samples collected from the United States, Italy and Spain covered acute and convalescent phases. T cells, B-cell-depleted T cells, or PBMCs provided the cDNA or gDNA that served as material.

Germline-derived CDR1 and CDR2 are MNHEY and SVGAGI. Unmatched junction bases numbered 3, after V lost 0 bases and J lost 2 bases. The CDR3 is made up of 15 amino acids. How the authors handled the data: Scientists estimated how many nucleated cells there were by amplifying reference gene primers. Data came from immunoSEQ multiplex PCR; TCRdb stores just in-frame clones and leaves some out. The D gene and trimming were derived from the DNA, and the V and J assignments and clone size from that table. The sample holds roughly 200,000 clones, under 90% seen once. The receptor was isolated from a human donor in a cohort sampled during active COVID-19. The sample comprised peripheral blood. The rearrangement links TRBV6-5 to TRBJ2-7; 8 bases align to TRBD1. CDR3 bases: TGTGCCAGCAGTTACTCCAGGGGGCAAGCCTACGAGCAGTACTTC. The encoded protein is CASSYSRGQAYEQYF.